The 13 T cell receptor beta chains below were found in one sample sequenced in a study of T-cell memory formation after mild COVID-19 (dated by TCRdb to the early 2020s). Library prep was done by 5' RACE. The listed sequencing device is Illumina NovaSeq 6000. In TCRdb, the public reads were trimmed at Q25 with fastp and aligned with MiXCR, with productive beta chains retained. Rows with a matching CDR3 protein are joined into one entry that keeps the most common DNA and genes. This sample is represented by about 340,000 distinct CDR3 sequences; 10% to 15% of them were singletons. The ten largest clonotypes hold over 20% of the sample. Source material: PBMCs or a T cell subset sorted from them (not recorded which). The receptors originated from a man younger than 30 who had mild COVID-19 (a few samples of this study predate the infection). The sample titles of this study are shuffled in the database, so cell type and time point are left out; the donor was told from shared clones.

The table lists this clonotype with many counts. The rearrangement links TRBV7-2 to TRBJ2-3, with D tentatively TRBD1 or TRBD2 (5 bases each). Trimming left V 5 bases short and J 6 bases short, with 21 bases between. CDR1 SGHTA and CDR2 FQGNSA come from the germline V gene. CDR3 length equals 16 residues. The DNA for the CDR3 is TGTGCCAGCAGCCCCGTCCCGGGGCTAGTATGGGATACGCAGTATTTT. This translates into CASSPVPGLVWDTQYF.

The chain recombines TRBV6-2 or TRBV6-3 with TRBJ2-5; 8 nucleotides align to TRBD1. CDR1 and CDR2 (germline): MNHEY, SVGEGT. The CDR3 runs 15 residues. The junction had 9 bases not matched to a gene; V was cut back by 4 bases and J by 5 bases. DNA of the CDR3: TGTGCCAGCAGTTCAAACCGGGACAGGAGGGAGACCCAGTACTTC. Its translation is CASSSNRDRRETQYF.

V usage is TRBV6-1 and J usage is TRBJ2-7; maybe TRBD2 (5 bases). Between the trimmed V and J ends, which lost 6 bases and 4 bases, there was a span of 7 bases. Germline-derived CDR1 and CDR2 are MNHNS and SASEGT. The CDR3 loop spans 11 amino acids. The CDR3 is CASREAYEQYF. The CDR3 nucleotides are TGTGCCAGCAGGGAGGCGTACGAGCAGTACTTC.

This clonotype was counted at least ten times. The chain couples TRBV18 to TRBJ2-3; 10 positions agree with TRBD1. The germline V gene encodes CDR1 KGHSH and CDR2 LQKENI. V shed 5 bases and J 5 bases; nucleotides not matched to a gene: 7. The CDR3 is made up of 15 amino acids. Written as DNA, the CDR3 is TGTGCCAGCTCATACCGGGACAGGGGCATAGATACGCAGTATTTT. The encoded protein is CASSYRDRGIDTQYF.

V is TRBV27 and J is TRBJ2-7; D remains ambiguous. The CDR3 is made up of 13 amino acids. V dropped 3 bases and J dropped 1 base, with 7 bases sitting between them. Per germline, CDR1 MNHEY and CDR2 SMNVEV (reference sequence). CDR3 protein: CASSFGHSYEQYF. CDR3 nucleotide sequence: TGTGCCAGCAGTTTTGGGCATTCCTACGAGCAGTACTTC.

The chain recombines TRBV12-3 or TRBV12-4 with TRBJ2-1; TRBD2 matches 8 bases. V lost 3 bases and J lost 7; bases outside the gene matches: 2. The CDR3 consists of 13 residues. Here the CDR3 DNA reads TGTGCCAGCAGTTTCGGGGGGGCGAATGAGCAGTTCTTC. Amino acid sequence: CASSFGGANEQFF.

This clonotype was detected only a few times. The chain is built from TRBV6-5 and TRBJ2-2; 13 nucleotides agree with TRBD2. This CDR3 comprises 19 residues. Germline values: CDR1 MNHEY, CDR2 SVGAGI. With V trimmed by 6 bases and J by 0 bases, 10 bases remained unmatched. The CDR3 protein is CASSPGLAGPPPNTGELFF. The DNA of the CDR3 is TGTGCCAGCAGCCCGGGACTAGCGGGGCCCCCCCCGAACACCGGGGAGCTGTTTTTT.

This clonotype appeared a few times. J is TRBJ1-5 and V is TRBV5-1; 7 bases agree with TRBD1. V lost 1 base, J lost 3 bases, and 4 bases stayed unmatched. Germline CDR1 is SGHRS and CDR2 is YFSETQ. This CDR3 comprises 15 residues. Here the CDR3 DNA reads TGCGCCAGCAGCTTGCTGGGGACAGACAATCAGCCCCAGCATTTT. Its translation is CASSLLGTDNQPQHF.

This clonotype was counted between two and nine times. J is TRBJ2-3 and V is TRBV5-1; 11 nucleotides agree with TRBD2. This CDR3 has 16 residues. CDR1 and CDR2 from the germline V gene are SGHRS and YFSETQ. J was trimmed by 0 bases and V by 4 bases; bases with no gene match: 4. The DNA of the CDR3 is TGCGCCAGCAGCGTGACTAGCGGGGTTAGCACAGATACGCAGTATTTT. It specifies CASSVTSGVSTDTQYF.

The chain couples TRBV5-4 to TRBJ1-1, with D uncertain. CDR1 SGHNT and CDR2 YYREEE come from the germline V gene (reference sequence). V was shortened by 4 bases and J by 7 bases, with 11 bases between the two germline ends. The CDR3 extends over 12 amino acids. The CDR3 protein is CASSGFANEAFF. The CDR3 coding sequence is TGTGCCAGCAGCGGTTTCGCCAATGAAGCTTTCTTT.

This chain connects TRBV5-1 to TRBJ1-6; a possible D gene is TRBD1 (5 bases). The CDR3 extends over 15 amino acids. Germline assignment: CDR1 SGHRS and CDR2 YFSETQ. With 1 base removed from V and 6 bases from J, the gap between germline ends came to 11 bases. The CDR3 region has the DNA TGCGCCAGCAGCTTGATATGGGGCTCTAATTCACCCCTCCACTTT. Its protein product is CASSLIWGSNSPLHF.

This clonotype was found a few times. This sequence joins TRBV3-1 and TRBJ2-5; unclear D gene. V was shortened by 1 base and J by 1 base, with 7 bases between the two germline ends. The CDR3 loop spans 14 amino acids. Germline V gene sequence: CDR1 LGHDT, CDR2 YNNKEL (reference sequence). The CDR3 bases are TGTGCCAGCAGCCAAGCTAACGGCCAAGAGACCCAGTACTTC. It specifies CASSQANGQETQYF.

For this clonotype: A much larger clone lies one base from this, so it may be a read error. Here the CDR3 reads CASSQSQETQYF. The DNA for the CDR3 is TGCGCCAGCAGCCAGTCACAAGAGACCCAGTACTTC. V usage is TRBV5-1 and J usage is TRBJ2-5; no clear D gene. Germline CDR1 and CDR2: SGHRS and YFSETQ. V was pared by 4 bases and J by 2 bases, with 6 bases between. The CDR3 is 12 amino acids.